This T cell receptor beta chain was recorded in a study of beta chain features in type 1 diabetes. On this clone itself: Its antigen is unidentified.

Since all of the isolated RNA was reverse transcribed, expressed TCRB transcripts were what got sequenced. Clones were sequenced by immunoSEQ multiplex PCR, and TCRdb holds only the in-frame ones, with some missing. The table has 250,000 to 350,000 clones, over 12% seen once; the top ten hold more than 0.015%. Germline-derived CDR1 and CDR2 are ENHRY and SYGVKD. Losses at the gene ends were 0 bases for V and 9 bases for J; bases not matched to a gene: 9. CDR3 length: 16 amino acids. Study outcomes and limitations: There was a moderate but significant shortening of TCRB CDR3s in all four CD4+ subsets of Type 1 diabetes patients. HLA effects on TCRB rearrangement stayed unresolved here.

The clonotype was recovered from a man aged 18 to 30 with type 1 diabetes. J is TRBJ2-1 and V is TRBV10-3; 9 nucleotides align to TRBD2. Material: naive CD4+ T cells from blood. Written as DNA, the CDR3 is TGTGCCATCAGTGAGTCCCCTAGCGGGACGCTAGGTGAGCAGTTCTTC. Translated: CAISESPSGTLGEQFF.